These T cell receptor beta chains were read from a single sample in a study of CD8 T cells in Susac syndrome. One entry per CDR3 protein results from TCRdb running MiXCR on the immunoSEQ multiplex PCR reads. The repertoire holds 170,000 or so distinct CDR3 sequences, with around 94% as singletons. The sequenced sample was CD4+ T cells from PBMCs. All receptors come from a human donor with Susac syndrome. Each CDR3 is given with its conserved first and last residue. A D gene is named only where the DNA matches it firmly. Some rows have no size entry. The others give once, few or many, or a class for an expanded clone.

>.|once|TRBV30|TRBJ1-3
CAWSLGFGNTIYF
TGTGCCTGGAGTCTGGGGTTCGGAAACACCATATATTTT
>.|.|TRBV2|TRBJ1-2
CAGRGYTF
TGTGCCGGACGAGGCTACACCTTC
>.|.|TRBV7-9|TRBJ2-1
CASSPDFEQFF
TGTGCCAGCAGCCCCGACTTTGAGCAGTTCTTC
>TRBD2|.|TRBV11-2|TRBJ2-7
CASSKDLAGGFSYEQYF
TGTGCCAGCAGTAAGGACCTAGCGGGAGGGTTCAGCTACGAGCAGTACTTC
>.|.|TRBV6-2/TRBV6-3|TRBJ1-1
CASEGQHTEAFF
TGTGCCAGCGAGGGTCAGCACACTGAAGCTTTCTTT
>.|.|TRBV20-1|TRBJ1-2
CSARDLYGGSSGYTF
TGCAGTGCTAGAGATCTTTACGGGGGCTCGTCGGGCTACACCTTC
>TRBD1|.|TRBV19|TRBJ2-3
CASNRGQGSLDTQYF
TGTGCCAGTAACCGGGGACAGGGAAGCTTAGATACGCAGTATTTT
>.|.|TRBV28|TRBJ1-1
CASSFGRSMNTEAFF
TGTGCCAGCAGTTTCGGTCGCAGCATGAACACTGAAGCTTTCTTT
>TRBD1|once|TRBV7-2|TRBJ1-2
CASSLAGGFNYGYTF
TGTGCCAGCAGCTTAGCAGGGGGCTTTAACTATGGCTACACCTTC
>.|.|TRBV2|TRBJ2-6
CASSERGVLTF
TGTGCCAGCAGTGAAAGGGGTGTCCTGACTTTC
>.|.|TRBV18|TRBJ2-5
CASSPQGRETQYF
TGTGCCAGCTCACCACAGGGGAGAGAGACCCAGTACTTC
>.|once|TRBV7-9|TRBJ2-4
CASSLANREVQYF
TGTGCCAGCAGCTTAGCCAACAGGGAGGTTCAGTACTTC
>TRBD2|.|TRBV28|TRBJ2-5
CASSLVREERKTQYF
TGTGCCAGCAGTTTAGTGCGGGAGGAGAGGAAGACCCAGTACTTC
>TRBD2|.|TRBV15|TRBJ2-3
CATRKTSGGLNSTDTQYF
TGTGCCACCAGGAAGACTAGCGGGGGCCTTAATAGCACAGATACGCAGTATTTT
>.|.|TRBV9|TRBJ2-2
CASSVGLRGTGELFF
TGTGCCAGCAGCGTAGGCCTGAGGGGCACCGGGGAGCTGTTTTTT